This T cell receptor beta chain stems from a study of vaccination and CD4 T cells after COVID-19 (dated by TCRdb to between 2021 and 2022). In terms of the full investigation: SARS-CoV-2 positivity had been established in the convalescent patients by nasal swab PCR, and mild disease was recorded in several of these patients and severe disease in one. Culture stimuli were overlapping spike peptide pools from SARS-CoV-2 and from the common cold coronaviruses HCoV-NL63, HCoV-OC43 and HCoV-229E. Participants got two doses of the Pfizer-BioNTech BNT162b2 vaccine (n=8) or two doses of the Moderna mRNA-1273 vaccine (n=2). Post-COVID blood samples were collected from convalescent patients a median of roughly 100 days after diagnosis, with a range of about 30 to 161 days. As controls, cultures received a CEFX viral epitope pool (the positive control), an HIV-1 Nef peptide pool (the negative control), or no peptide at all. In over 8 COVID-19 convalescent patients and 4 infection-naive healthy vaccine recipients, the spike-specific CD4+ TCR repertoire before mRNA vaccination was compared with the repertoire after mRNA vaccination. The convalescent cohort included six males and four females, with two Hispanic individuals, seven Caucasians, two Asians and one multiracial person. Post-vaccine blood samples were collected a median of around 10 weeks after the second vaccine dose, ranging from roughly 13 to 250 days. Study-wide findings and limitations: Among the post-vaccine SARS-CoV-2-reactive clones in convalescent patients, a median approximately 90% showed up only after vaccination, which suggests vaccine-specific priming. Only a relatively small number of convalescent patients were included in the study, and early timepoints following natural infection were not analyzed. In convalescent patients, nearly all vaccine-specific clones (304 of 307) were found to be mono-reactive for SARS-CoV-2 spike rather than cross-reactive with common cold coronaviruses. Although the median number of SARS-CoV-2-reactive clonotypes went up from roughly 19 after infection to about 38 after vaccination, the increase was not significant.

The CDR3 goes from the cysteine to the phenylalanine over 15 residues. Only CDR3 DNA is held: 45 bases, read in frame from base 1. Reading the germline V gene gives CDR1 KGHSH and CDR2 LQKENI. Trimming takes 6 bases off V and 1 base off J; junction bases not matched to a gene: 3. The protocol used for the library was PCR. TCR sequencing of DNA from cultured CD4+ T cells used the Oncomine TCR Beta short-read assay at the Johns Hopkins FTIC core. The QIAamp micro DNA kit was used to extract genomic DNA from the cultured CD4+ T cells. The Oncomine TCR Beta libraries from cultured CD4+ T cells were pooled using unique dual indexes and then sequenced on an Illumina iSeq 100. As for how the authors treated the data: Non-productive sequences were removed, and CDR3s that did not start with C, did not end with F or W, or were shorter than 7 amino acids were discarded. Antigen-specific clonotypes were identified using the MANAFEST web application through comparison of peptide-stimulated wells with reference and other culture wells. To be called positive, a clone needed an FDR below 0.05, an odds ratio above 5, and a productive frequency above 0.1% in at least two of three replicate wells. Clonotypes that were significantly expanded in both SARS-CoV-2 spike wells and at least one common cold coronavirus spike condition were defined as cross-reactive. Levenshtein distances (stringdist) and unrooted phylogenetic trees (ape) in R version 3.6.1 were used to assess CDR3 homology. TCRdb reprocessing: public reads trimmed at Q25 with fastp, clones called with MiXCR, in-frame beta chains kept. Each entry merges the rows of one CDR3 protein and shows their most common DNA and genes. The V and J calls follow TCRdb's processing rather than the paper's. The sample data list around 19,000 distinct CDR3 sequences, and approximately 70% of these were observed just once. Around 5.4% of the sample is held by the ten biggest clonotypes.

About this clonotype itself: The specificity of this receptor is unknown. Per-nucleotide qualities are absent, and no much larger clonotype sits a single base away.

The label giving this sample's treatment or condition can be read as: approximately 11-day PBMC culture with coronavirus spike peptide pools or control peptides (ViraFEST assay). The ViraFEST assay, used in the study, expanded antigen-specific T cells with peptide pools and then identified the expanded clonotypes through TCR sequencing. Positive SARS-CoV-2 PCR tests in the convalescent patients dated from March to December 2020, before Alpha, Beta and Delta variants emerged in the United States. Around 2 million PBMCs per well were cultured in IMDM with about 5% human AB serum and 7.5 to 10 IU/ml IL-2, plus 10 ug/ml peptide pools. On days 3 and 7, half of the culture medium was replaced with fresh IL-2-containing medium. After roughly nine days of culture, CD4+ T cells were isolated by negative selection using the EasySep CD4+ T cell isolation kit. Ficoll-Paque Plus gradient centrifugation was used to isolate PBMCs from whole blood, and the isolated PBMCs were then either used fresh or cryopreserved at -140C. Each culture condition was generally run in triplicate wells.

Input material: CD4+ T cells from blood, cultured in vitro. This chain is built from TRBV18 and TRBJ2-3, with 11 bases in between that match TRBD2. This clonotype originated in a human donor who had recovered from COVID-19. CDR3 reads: CASSPGLAGTDTQYF. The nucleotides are TGTGCCAGCTCCCCGGGACTAGCGGGCACAGATACGCAGTATTTT. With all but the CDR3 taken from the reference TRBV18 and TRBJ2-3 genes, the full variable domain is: NAGVMQNPRHLVRRRGQEARLRCSPMKGHSHVYWYRQLPEEGLKFMVYLQKENIIDESGMPKERFSAEFPKEGPSILRIQQVVRGDSAAYFCASSPGLAGTDTQYFGPGTRLTVL.